This T cell receptor beta chain was captured in a study of CD8 T cells in ankylosing spondylitis. Each CDR3 protein is one row after TCRdb ran MiXCR on the 5' RACE reads. The data show about 800,000 distinct CDR3 sequences, with about an eighth seen just once and roughly 0.51% held by the top ten. This clonotype was picked up many times. The antigen remains unidentified. Deletions cut 5 bases from V and 6 bases from J, with 8 bases between. This CDR3 is 12 amino acids long. Findings and limits, study-wide: A TCR beta motif of several highly homologous variants seemed to mark ankylosing spondylitis blood. Clones linked to disease, bearing a CD8+ phenotype, were relatively rare in peripheral blood. Disease-associated clones were reportedly significantly overrepresented in matched ankylosing spondylitis synovial fluid.

The V and J genes are TRBV12-3 or TRBV12-4 and TRBJ2-1; D remains unclear. This TCR derives from a male donor with ankylosing spondylitis. Material: blood, either unsorted or a sorted T cell fraction (not recorded which). The CDR3, as DNA: TGTGCCAGCAGTCCGACGGTCAATGAGCAGTTCTTC. Protein product: CASSPTVNEQFF.